This T cell receptor (beta chain) was recovered during a study of blood T cell repertoires in COVID-19. Across the whole study: The United States, Italy and Spain supplied acute and convalescent COVID-19 samples. Sample material is recorded as cDNA or gDNA derived from T cells, B-cell-depleted T cells, or PBMCs.

There are 14 residues in the CDR3. Germline CDR1 and CDR2: SEHNR and FQNEAQ (reference sequence). V gave up 8 bases and J gave up 2 bases, with 16 bases separating them. Methods used by the authors: Quantification of nucleated cells was approximated via reference gene primer amplification. Sequenced by immunoSEQ multiplex PCR; TCRdb stores in-frame clones only, minus some. V and J calls and clone size come straight from that table; D and trimming were deduced from the DNA. This sample has roughly 34,000 clones, with over 75% found just once. This TCR was recovered from a man aged 55-75 years with active COVID-19. The sample was peripheral blood. The chain carries TRBV7-9 and TRBJ2-7, with D tentatively TRBD1 (6 bases). CDR3 bases: TGTGCCAGCTCCGCTCCGGCAGGGGCCTACGAGCAGTACTTC. The encoded protein is CASSAPAGAYEQYF.